This T cell receptor (beta chain) was captured by sequencing in a study of blood T cell repertoires in COVID-19. Across the whole study: COVID-19 samples, acute and convalescent, were from the United States, Italy and Spain. PBMCs, B-cell-depleted T cells, or T cells provided the cDNA or gDNA that made up the material.

Measured with immunoSEQ multiplex PCR; TCRdb has only the in-frame clones, and not every one. The repertoire includes about 74,000 clones, approximately 79% of them detected once, and around a sixth sits in the top ten. The sequenced sample consisted of peripheral blood. The sequence was obtained from a man aged 65 to 85 with active or convalescent COVID-19.

The CDR3 protein is CASSAGVGPAFF. As DNA, the CDR3 is TGTGCCAGCAGCGCAGGGGTCGGACCAGCTTTCTTT. V gene TRBV28 combines with J gene TRBJ1-1; a weak D match, TRBD1 (6 bases). Germline V gene data show CDR1 as MDHEN and CDR2 as SYDVKM. V lost 6 bases, J lost 10 bases, and 15 bases lay in between. The CDR3 has 12 residues.